This is a list of T cell receptor beta chains from one sample in a study of monozygotic twins with cystic fibrosis. Here immunoSEQ multiplex PCR was the method, and the copy in TCRdb shows in-frame clones only, minus some. The sample yields some 30,000 clones, 80% to 95% seen once. The sequenced material came from blood. These receptors were obtained from a girl aged 2-10 years with cystic fibrosis. Both conserved end residues are part of each CDR3. A D gene is named only where the DNA matches it firmly. Not every row has a clone size; where given, it reads once, few, many or a size class.

TRBJ2-2,TRBV7-9,.,.,CASSSIQERGGELFF,TGTGCCAGCAGCTCAATACAGGAAAGGGGCGGGGAGCTGTTTTTT
TRBJ2-3,TRBV28,.,.,CASSTLGVATDTQYF,TGTGCCAGCAGTACCCTCGGGGTGGCCACAGATACGCAGTATTTT
TRBJ1-1,TRBV30,.,.,CAWSGQGLNTEAFF,TGTGCCTGGAGTGGCCAGGGGCTAAACACTGAAGCTTTCTTT
TRBJ2-3,TRBV10-3,TRBD2,.,CAISGVAGYTDTQYF,TGTGCCATCAGTGGGGTAGCGGGCTATACAGATACGCAGTATTTT
TRBJ2-7,TRBV5-4,TRBD1,once,CASSPGQPSYEQYF,TGTGCCAGCAGTCCGGGACAGCCCTCCTACGAGCAGTACTTC
TRBJ1-2,TRBV28,.,few,CASGGAALYGYTF,TGTGCCAGTGGTGGGGCCGCCCTCTATGGCTACACCTTC
TRBJ2-1,TRBV7-2,.,.,CASSLGFLEQFF,TGTGCCAGCAGCTTAGGATTTCTTGAGCAGTTCTTC
TRBJ1-3,TRBV6-9,.,.,CASSYSAGFSGNTIYF,TGTGCCAGCAGTTATTCGGCGGGGTTCTCTGGAAACACCATATATTTT
TRBJ1-5,TRBV27,.,.,CASSPGQSNQPQHF,TGTGCCAGCAGTCCAGGACAGTCTAATCAGCCCCAGCATTTT
TRBJ1-1,TRBV28,.,.,CASSFPQWGAALGMNTEAFF,TGTGCCAGCAGTTTTCCCCAATGGGGCGCCGCCCTGGGAATGAACACTGAAGCTTTCTTT